Listed below are T cell receptor beta chains from one sample, sequenced in a study of cytomegalovirus exposure and HLA in healthy donors. Generated by immunoSEQ multiplex PCR, the TCRdb table keeps only in-frame clones and is missing some. The sample lists 240,000 or so clones; about 80% were seen once. The sample taken for sequencing was PBMCs. These receptors were taken from a woman aged 60-70 years in good health and CMV-seropositive. CDR3s include the opening cysteine and the closing phenylalanine or tryptophan. Each record gives: clone size, V gene, J gene, D gene, CDR3 protein, CDR3 DNA. A D gene is named only where the DNA matches it firmly. Clone size appears in some rows only: once, few, many, or a class for an expanded clone.

abundance: .
v_gene: TRBV7-9
j_gene: TRBJ2-5
d_gene: TRBD1
CDR3aa: CASLGQGKETQYF
CDR3nt: TGTGCCAGTTTGGGACAGGGAAAAGAGACCCAGTACTTC

abundance: .
v_gene: TRBV6-5
j_gene: TRBJ1-2
d_gene: .
CDR3aa: CASSLNRDNNYGYTF
CDR3nt: TGTGCCAGCTCCTTAAACCGAGACAATAACTATGGCTACACCTTC

abundance: .
v_gene: TRBV14
j_gene: TRBJ2-2
d_gene: .
CDR3aa: CASSQRSQGDTGELFF
CDR3nt: TGTGCCAGCAGCCAAAGGTCACAGGGTGACACCGGGGAGCTGTTTTTT

abundance: .
v_gene: TRBV12-5
j_gene: TRBJ2-1
d_gene: .
CDR3aa: CASAPGSASYNEQFF
CDR3nt: TGTGCTAGTGCCCCCGGGTCCGCATCCTACAATGAGCAGTTCTTC

abundance: once
v_gene: TRBV9
j_gene: TRBJ1-5
d_gene: .
CDR3aa: CASSAGDQPQHF
CDR3nt: TGTGCCAGCAGCGCAGGGGATCAGCCCCAGCATTTT

abundance: .
v_gene: TRBV28
j_gene: TRBJ2-5
d_gene: .
CDR3aa: CASSSARGETQYF
CDR3nt: TGTGCCAGCAGTTCAGCACGAGGGGAGACCCAGTACTTC

abundance: .
v_gene: TRBV2
j_gene: TRBJ1-5
d_gene: TRBD1
CDR3aa: CASSERGMQGARNQPQHF
CDR3nt: TGTGCCAGCAGTGAAAGGGGGATGCAGGGGGCGAGGAATCAGCCCCAGCATTTT

abundance: .
v_gene: TRBV11-3
j_gene: TRBJ2-3
d_gene: .
CDR3aa: CASSLGFGGLADTQYF
CDR3nt: TGTGCCAGCAGCTTAGGTTTCGGGGGACTGGCAGATACGCAGTATTTT

abundance: .
v_gene: TRBV28
j_gene: TRBJ2-7
d_gene: .
CDR3aa: CASSRPQGPYEQYF
CDR3nt: TGTGCCAGCAGTCGACCACAGGGACCCTACGAGCAGTACTTC

abundance: few
v_gene: TRBV29-1
j_gene: TRBJ1-2
d_gene: .
CDR3aa: CSVLRTEDYGYTF
CDR3nt: TGCAGCGTTCTACGGACGGAGGACTATGGCTACACCTTC

abundance: .
v_gene: TRBV5-8
j_gene: TRBJ2-5
d_gene: TRBD1
CDR3aa: CASSLGQGIETQYF
CDR3nt: TGTGCCAGCAGCTTGGGACAGGGGATAGAGACCCAGTACTTC

abundance: .
v_gene: TRBV7-7
j_gene: TRBJ2-2
d_gene: TRBD2
CDR3aa: CASSLSLAGVGGELFF
CDR3nt: TGTGCTAGCAGCTTAAGCCTAGCGGGAGTAGGCGGGGAGCTGTTTTTT

abundance: .
v_gene: TRBV19
j_gene: TRBJ2-3
d_gene: TRBD2
CDR3aa: CASLQTSGRTDTQYF
CDR3nt: TGTGCCAGTCTCCAGACTAGCGGGAGAACAGATACGCAGTATTTT

abundance: .
v_gene: TRBV28
j_gene: TRBJ2-7
d_gene: .
CDR3aa: CASRDSRTYEQYF
CDR3nt: TGTGCCAGCAGGGACAGCCGGACCTACGAGCAGTACTTC

abundance: .
v_gene: TRBV18
j_gene: TRBJ1-1
d_gene: TRBD1
CDR3aa: CASSPLGGQDPGEAFF
CDR3nt: TGTGCCAGCTCACCATTAGGGGGACAGGATCCCGGTGAAGCTTTCTTT

abundance: .
v_gene: TRBV5-1
j_gene: TRBJ2-3
d_gene: TRBD2
CDR3aa: CASSSSILAGGQTDTQYF
CDR3nt: TGCGCCAGCAGCTCTTCGATACTAGCGGGAGGGCAAACAGATACGCAGTATTTT